The clone carrying this T cell receptor (beta chain) was recorded at least ten times. The target antigen is unknown. TCRdb reanalysed the 5' RACE reads using MiXCR and keeps one entry per CDR3 protein. Here the sample spans approximately 260,000 distinct CDR3 sequences, around 5.3% being singletons. This sample was taken from a study of T cells after yellow fever vaccination. As for the study in general: Fractions containing few cells were prepared with SMART-Seq v4 Ultra Low Input.

Per germline, CDR1 SGHKS and CDR2 YYEKEE (reference sequence). V shed 0 bases and J shed 2 bases, with 8 bases lying between them. The CDR3 runs to 14 residues. Notes on the study in general: From the bulk population, abundant clonotypes could contaminate and appear within FACS-sorted repertoires.

Sequencing used CD4+ T cells sorted from PBMCs, obtained on the day of the yellow fever booster vaccination. The source is a man aged 18 to 30 who received the YFV17D yellow fever vaccine. The V and J genes are TRBV5-5 and TRBJ2-5, with a tentative D call TRBD1 (6 bases). The CDR3 region has the DNA TGTGCCAGCAGCTTGGGACAGGCACAAGAGACCCAGTACTTC. This codes for CASSLGQAQETQYF.